The rows below give T cell receptor delta chains drawn from one sample of a study of Vδ1+ human thymocytes. TCRdb fed the multiplex PCR reads to CATT. This table holds some 25,000 delta-chain clones, 7.4% found once. The sample was Vdelta1+ gamma-delta thymocytes from the thymus. These receptors came from a girl under two years old who had congenital heart surgery. CDR3s include the opening cysteine and the closing phenylalanine or tryptophan. A D gene is named only where the DNA matches it firmly. A row's size may be missing; if present it is once, few, many or a size class.

V: TRDV1; J: TRDJ1; length: 20; D: TRDD2; size: few; DNA: TGTGCTCTTGGGGAACTAGGATTGCCTTCCTACAGACTATTGACCGATAAACTCATCTTT; CDR3: CALGELGLPSYRLLTDKLIF
V: TRDV1; J: TRDJ1; length: 18; D: -; size: -; DNA: TGTGCTCTTGGGGAACGCTCCTACGTTACTCCGTACACCGATAAACTCATCTTT; CDR3: CALGERSYVTPYTDKLIF
V: TRDV1; J: TRDJ1; length: 17; D: TRDD3; size: few; DNA: TGTGCTCTTGGGATTGGGGGATACCTCATATACACCGATAAACTCATCTTT; CDR3: CALGIGGYLIYTDKLIF
V: TRDV1; J: TRDJ1; length: 19; D: -; size: -; DNA: TGTGCTCTTGGGGAAAATAGGATGGACTACCAGTTGGTCACCGATAAACTCATCTTT; CDR3: CALGENRMDYQLVTDKLIF
V: TRDV1; J: TRDJ1; length: 20; D: TRDD2; size: -; DNA: TGTGCTCTTGGGGAGGACCGTTCGCTTCCTACTCTTTGGTACACCGATAAACTCATCTTT; CDR3: CALGEDRSLPTLWYTDKLIF
V: TRDV1; J: TRDJ1; length: 16; D: -; size: -; DNA: TGTGCTCTTGGGGAACAGCCCTATGGCACGGCCGATAAACTCATCTTT; CDR3: CALGEQPYGTADKLIF
V: TRDV1; J: TRDJ1; length: 23; D: TRDD3; size: -; DNA: TGTGCTCTTGGGGGAAATTTCCTCCGTACTGGGGGATACGGGGAGCCCAACACCGATAAACTCATCTTT; CDR3: CALGGNFLRTGGYGEPNTDKLIF
V: TRDV1; J: TRDJ1; length: 20; D: TRDD3; size: -; DNA: TGTGCTCTTGGGGAAATAATAATCTCCTTAGTGGGGGAAAACACCGATAAACTCATCTTT; CDR3: CALGEIIISLVGENTDKLIF
V: TRDV1; J: TRDJ1; length: 20; D: TRDD3; size: -; DNA: TGTGCTCTTGGGGAACGCCGGTCGCGTCTACGTGACTGGGGTAGAACCAAACTCATCTTT; CDR3: CALGERRSRLRDWGRTKLIF
V: TRDV1; J: TRDJ1; length: 19; D: TRDD3; size: -; DNA: TGTGCTCTTGGGGAACCAAGGTCTGGGGATAGGACCAACACCGATAAACTCATCTTT; CDR3: CALGEPRSGDRTNTDKLIF
V: TRDV2; J: TRDJ1; length: 18; D: TRDD3; size: medium-sized; DNA: TGTGCCTGTGACACCGGGGATTCTGGACTGGGGGATACCGATAAACTCATCTTT; CDR3: CACDTGDSGLGDTDKLIF
V: TRDV1; J: TRDJ1; length: 21; D: TRDD2; size: few; DNA: TGTGCTCTTGGGGACCTTCCTACTGGGCGATTCAATTGGGGTATCACCGATAAACTCATCTTT; CDR3: CALGDLPTGRFNWGITDKLIF
V: TRDV1; J: TRDJ1; length: 17; D: TRDD3; size: few; DNA: TGTGCTCTGGACTCACTGGGGGATATAGAGTACACCGATAAACTCATCTTT; CDR3: CALDSLGDIEYTDKLIF
V: TRDV1; J: TRDJ1; length: 19; D: TRDD3; size: few; DNA: TGTGCTCTTGGGGAACTTAGGCGATTGTACTGGGGAAACACCGATAAACTCATCTTT; CDR3: CALGELRRLYWGNTDKLIF
V: TRDV1; J: TRDJ1; length: 23; D: TRDD3; size: -; DNA: TGTGCTCTTGGGGAACTCGTCGCTCCGACTGGGGGGATACAAAGACCGCCTACCGATAAACTCATCTTT; CDR3: CALGELVAPTGGIQRPPTDKLIF
V: TRDV1; J: TRDJ1; length: 18; D: TRDD3; size: -; DNA: TGTGCTCTTGGGGAACGCCTACGGGGGGATACGTACACCGATAAACTCATCTTT; CDR3: CALGERLRGDTYTDKLIF
V: TRDV1; J: TRDJ1; length: 20; D: -; size: -; DNA: TGTGCTCTCGCCTTAGGGGTCCTGGGTGTGCTGAGGACGTACACCGATAAACTCATCTTT; CDR3: CALALGVLGVLRTYTDKLIF
V: TRDV1; J: TRDJ1; length: 22; D: TRDD3; size: -; DNA: TGTGCTCTTGGGGAACTGGCTCCAAGGGACTGGGGGATAGAGGTGTACACCGATAAACTCATCTTT; CDR3: CALGELAPRDWGIEVYTDKLIF
V: TRDV1; J: TRDJ1; length: 20; D: TRDD3; size: -; DNA: TGTGCTCTTGGGGGGCCTTCCCCACACCTGGGGGATATTACCACCGATAAACTCATCTTT; CDR3: CALGGPSPHLGDITTDKLIF
V: TRDV1; J: TRDJ1; length: 21; D: -; size: few; DNA: TGTGCTCTTGGGGAAACCTTTAGGCCTTCCTTACCTTACTGGGGACCCCGGGGCCTCATCTTT; CDR3: CALGETFRPSLPYWGPRGLIF
V: TRDV1; J: TRDJ1; length: 19; D: -; size: -; DNA: TGTGCTCTTGGGGAACCCCCCCGCTTATCCCCAAGGACCGACCTAAAACTCATCTTT; CDR3: CALGEPPRLSPRTDLKLIF
V: TRDV1; J: TRDJ1; length: 17; D: -; size: -; DNA: TGTGCTCTTGGGGAACTGGAGTCCTACCCGGAATACTATCAACTCATCTTT; CDR3: CALGELESYPEYYQLIF
V: TRDV1; J: TRDJ1; length: 19; D: TRDD3; size: -; DNA: TGTGCTCTTGGGGAACTATTCCCCGGGGGGGATACACTCACCGATAAACTCATCTTT; CDR3: CALGELFPGGDTLTDKLIF
V: TRDV1; J: TRDJ1; length: 17; D: -; size: few; DNA: TGTGCTCTTGGGGAACAAGGTGGCGTGGAAGGACCAAAGGGACTCATCTTT; CDR3: CALGEQGGVEGPKGLIF
V: TRDV1; J: TRDJ1; length: 19; D: TRDD3; size: few; DNA: TGTGCTCTTGGGGACCCACCAACTTCTGGGGGATATCGCACCGATAAACTCATCTTT; CDR3: CALGDPPTSGGYRTDKLIF
V: TRDV1; J: TRDJ1; length: 21; D: TRDD3; size: few; DNA: TGTGCTCTTGGGGGGGGGCCTTCCTACTCCCGTACTGGGGGATACAGCGGTAAACTCATCTTT; CDR3: CALGGGPSYSRTGGYSGKLIF
V: TRDV1; J: TRDJ1; length: 21; D: TRDD3; size: few; DNA: TGTGCTCTTGGGGAAACTGGTCACCCTACTGGGGGGGGATACTACACCGATAAACTCATCTTT; CDR3: CALGETGHPTGGGYYTDKLIF
V: TRDV1; J: TRDJ1; length: 19; D: TRDD3; size: few; DNA: TGTGCTCTTGGGGACCCACTGGGGACACTACCCCCAGGCTGCGATAAACTCATCTTT; CDR3: CALGDPLGTLPPGCDKLIF
V: TRDV1; J: TRDJ1; length: 22; D: TRDD3; size: -; DNA: TGTGCTCTTGGGGAACCCCCTCCCGGCCTCCATACTGGGGGATATCAGAGGGATAAACTCATCTTT; CDR3: CALGEPPPGLHTGGYQRDKLIF
V: TRDV1; J: TRDJ1; length: 21; D: TRDD2; size: -; DNA: TGTGCTCTTGGGTGGCCTTCCTTACGGGGGCCGCGACACCCAAAATGCAATAAACTCATCTTT; CDR3: CALGWPSLRGPRHPKCNKLIF
V: TRDV1; J: TRDJ1; length: 18; D: TRDD3; size: few; DNA: TGTGCTCTTGGGAGGACCCCCTACGGGACTACTGGGGGATTTGAACTCATCTTT; CDR3: CALGRTPYGTTGGFELIF
V: TRDV1; J: TRDJ1; length: 15; D: -; size: few; DNA: TGTGCTCTTGGGAACGGTCCCCGGACAACCGATAAACTCATCTTT; CDR3: CALGNGPRTTDKLIF
V: TRDV1; J: TRDJ1; length: 21; D: -; size: few; DNA: TGTGCTCTTGGGGAACTTCCCTGGGGCCTGGATGTTGGGTTGTACACCGATAAACTCATCTTT; CDR3: CALGELPWGLDVGLYTDKLIF
V: TRDV1; J: TRDJ1; length: 16; D: TRDD2; size: few; DNA: TGTGCTCTTGGAGACCCGCCTTCCTCGTACACCGATAAACTCATCTTT; CDR3: CALGDPPSSYTDKLIF
V: TRDV1; J: TRDJ1; length: 18; D: TRDD3; size: -; DNA: TGTGCTCTTGGGGAACTCTTGGTACTGGGGGTTCACACCGATAAACTCATCTTT; CDR3: CALGELLVLGVHTDKLIF
V: TRDV1; J: TRDJ1; length: 16; D: -; size: -; DNA: TGTGCTCTTGGGGAGCCTACAGGTCTTGGGAGCGATAAACTCATCTTT; CDR3: CALGEPTGLGSDKLIF
V: TRDV1; J: TRDJ1; length: 26; D: TRDD3; size: -; DNA: TGTGCTCTTGGGGAACAAGATTATTACCGACTAACCCTCCATTTGGGGTTCGGGGGATTTACCGATAAACTCATCTTT; CDR3: CALGEQDYYRLTLHLGFGGFTDKLIF
V: TRDV1; J: TRDJ1; length: 24; D: TRDD3; size: -; DNA: TGTGCTCTTGGGGAACAGTCCGACTTACTGGGGGATACAAAAAAGGGGACGTACACCGATAAACTCATCTTT; CDR3: CALGEQSDLLGDTKKGTYTDKLIF
V: TRDV1; J: TRDJ1; length: 24; D: -; size: -; DNA: TGTGCTCTTGGGGAACTACTATCTCTCCCTTCCTACCTGTACTGGGGGTTAGACACCGATAAACTCATCTTT; CDR3: CALGELLSLPSYLYWGLDTDKLIF
V: TRDV2; J: TRDJ1; length: 13; D: -; size: medium-sized; DNA: TGTGCCTGCGACACTGGGAGAGAAGGTAAACTCATCTTT; CDR3: CACDTGREGKLIF
V: TRDV1; J: TRDJ1; length: 18; D: TRDD3; size: -; DNA: TGTGCTCTTGGGGACCGCAATCCTATGGGGGATACCCTGATTAAACCCATCTTT; CDR3: CALGDRNPMGDTLIKPIF
V: TRDV1; J: TRDJ1; length: 21; D: -; size: -; DNA: TGTGCTCTTGGGGAGACCCTTCCTACAGGGCTGGGGGAATCTTACACCGATAAACTCATCTTT; CDR3: CALGETLPTGLGESYTDKLIF
V: TRAV29/DV5; J: TRDJ1; length: 17; D: -; size: -; DNA: TGTGCAGCGACCCGTCCTACGTGCACTGGGCACACCGATAAACCCATCTTT; CDR3: CAATRPTCTGHTDKPIF
V: TRDV1; J: TRDJ1; length: 21; D: TRDD3; size: few; DNA: TGTGCTCTTGGGGAACTTCCCTTCGTACTGGGGGTCAACCTGTACACCGATAAACTCATCTTT; CDR3: CALGELPFVLGVNLYTDKLIF
V: TRDV3; J: TRDJ1; length: 14; D: TRDD3; size: few; DNA: TGTGCTCAACTACTGGGGGAATGGGGCGATAAACTCATCTTT; CDR3: CAQLLGEWGDKLIF
V: TRDV2; J: TRDJ1; length: 15; D: -; size: medium-sized; DNA: TGTGCCTGTTGGGGTACCACTCTGTACACCGATAAACTCATCTTT; CDR3: CACWGTTLYTDKLIF
V: TRAV29/DV5; J: TRDJ1; length: 16; D: -; size: -; DNA: TGTGCAGCAAGCGGTGGTATTGGGTGTTACACCGATAAACTCATCTTT; CDR3: CAASGGIGCYTDKLIF
V: TRDV1; J: TRDJ1; length: 18; D: -; size: -; DNA: TGTGCTCTTGGGGAACCCCTCCTTCATACCGCGTACACCGATAAACTCATCTTT; CDR3: CALGEPLLHTAYTDKLIF
V: TRDV1; J: TRDJ1; length: 17; D: TRDD2; size: -; DNA: TGTGCTCTTGGGGACACTTCCTACGAGTGCTGGTCCGATAAACTCATCTTT; CDR3: CALGDTSYECWSDKLIF
V: TRDV2; J: TRDJ1; length: 20; D: -; size: few; DNA: TGTGCCTGTGATCCGAGTGCGGGGGACGACAAAAAACAGTACACCGATAAACTCATCTTT; CDR3: CACDPSAGDDKKQYTDKLIF
V: TRDV1; J: TRDJ1; length: 19; D: -; size: -; DNA: TGTGCTCTTGGGGAAAGGTCCTACCCAGACTGCCCGTACACCGATAAACTCATCTTT; CDR3: CALGERSYPDCPYTDKLIF
V: TRDV1; J: TRDJ1; length: 17; D: -; size: -; DNA: TGTGCTCTTGGGGAACTGTTCCCCGGCCCCTACACCGATAAACTCATCTTT; CDR3: CALGELFPGPYTDKLIF
V: TRDV1; J: TRDJ1; length: 15; D: -; size: -; DNA: TGTGCTCTTGGGGCCCCCCGACCGTACACCGATAAACTCATCTTT; CDR3: CALGAPRPYTDKLIF
V: TRDV1; J: TRDJ1; length: 20; D: -; size: -; DNA: TGTGCTCTTGGGGACGGGCTATTTTACCCCCCTAAGCTATACACCGATAAACTCATCTTT; CDR3: CALGDGLFYPPKLYTDKLIF